This TCR beta chain was sequenced for a study of control samples from healthy donors and cancer patients. TCRdb's copy holds only in-frame clones and misses some; the assay was immunoSEQ multiplex PCR. The profile covers 90,000 to 150,000 clones, with just over 90% appearing a single time and less than 9.5% taken by the ten largest. This CDR3 comprises 17 residues. Germline values: CDR1 SNHLY, CDR2 FYNNEI. Losses at the gene ends were 6 bases for V and 9 bases for J; bases not matched to a gene: 16. This clone showed up just a few times. Sequenced sample: blood. This chain uses TRBV2 with TRBJ2-5; 13 nucleotides align to TRBD2. The clonotype was recovered from a woman aged 18-30 years in good health. The CDR3 protein is CASSRTSGRALYSAQYF. The CDR3 nucleotides read TGTGCCAGCAGCAGAACTAGCGGGAGGGCCTTGTATTCTGCCCAGTACTTC.